The rows below give T cell receptor beta chains drawn from one sample of a study of shared clonotypes between healthy human individuals. Profiled with immunoSEQ multiplex PCR; TCRdb holds only in-frame clones, not every one. Seen here are 600,000 to 750,000 clones, roughly 72% observed once, and the top ten hold around 1.8%. Material for sequencing was memory CD4+ T cells sorted from blood. These receptors came from a woman between 25 and 40 years old in good health. Both conserved end residues are part of each CDR3. D genes are given only for firm matches. Clone size is shown for a subset of rows, as once, few, many or a class of expanded clone.

size | J | V | D | DNA | CDR3
NA | TRBJ1-1 | TRBV5-6 | TRBD1 | TGTGCCAGCAGCCTACTTGACAGGGGGAACACTGAAGCTTTCTTT | CASSLLDRGNTEAFF
NA | TRBJ2-2 | TRBV2 | NA | TGTGCCAAGTTGAACACCGGGGAGCTGTTTTTT | CAKLNTGELFF
NA | TRBJ1-5 | TRBV23-1 | TRBD1 | TGCGCCAGCAGTCAATCGAGGGTTGGGACAGCGAGCTATAGCAATCAGCCCCAGCATTTT | CASSQSRVGTASYSNQPQHF
NA | TRBJ1-2 | TRBV6-5 | TRBD1 | TGTGCCAGCAGGCCCGGGACAGGGGGAACGTATGGCTACACCTTC | CASRPGTGGTYGYTF
NA | TRBJ1-4 | TRBV15 | TRBD1 | TGTGCCACCAGCAGAGGGGACAGGGGGTTTAATGAAAAACTGTTTTTT | CATSRGDRGFNEKLFF
NA | TRBJ2-2 | TRBV19 | NA | TGTGCCAGTAACTCAGGGGATGTGAACACCGGGGAGCTGTTTTTT | CASNSGDVNTGELFF
NA | TRBJ1-6 | TRBV4-1 | NA | TGCGCCAGCAGCCCCCGGGGCAGGGATTCACCCCTCCACTTT | CASSPRGRDSPLHF
NA | TRBJ1-1 | TRBV28 | TRBD1 | TGTGCCAGCAGTTCCCACAGGGGTATCGGCACTGAAGCTTTCTTT | CASSSHRGIGTEAFF
NA | TRBJ2-5 | TRBV28 | TRBD2 | TGTGCCAGCAGTTTACCGAAATCCCTAGCGGGAGACGAGACCCAGTACTTC | CASSLPKSLAGDETQYF
once | TRBJ2-7 | TRBV29-1 | NA | TGCAGCGTTGCCCAGGATTCCTACGAGCAGTACTTC | CSVAQDSYEQYF
NA | TRBJ1-5 | TRBV19 | NA | TGTGCCAGTAACATCAGGGCTCAGCCCCAGCATTTT | CASNIRAQPQHF
NA | TRBJ1-4 | TRBV5-5 | NA | TGTGCCAGCAGCCCTGCGCAGGGGATTGCTAATGAAAAACTGTTTTTT | CASSPAQGIANEKLFF
NA | TRBJ1-2 | TRBV19 | NA | TGTGCCAGTAGTGCCGGTCCAACAGGGCGCGGCGGCTACACCTTC | CASSAGPTGRGGYTF
NA | TRBJ2-5 | TRBV5-1 | TRBD1 | TGCGCCAGCAGCTTCGGGACAGGGGGCCGGGAGACCCAGTACTTC | CASSFGTGGRETQYF
NA | TRBJ1-2 | TRBV11-2 | NA | TGTGCCAGCAGCTTAGTCGGTGGGGCTAAGACCCCCTATGGCTACACCTTC | CASSLVGGAKTPYGYTF
NA | TRBJ2-7 | TRBV28 | TRBD2 | TGTGCCAGCAGTTTAAGGCTAGCGGGAGCCTACGAGCAGTACTTC | CASSLRLAGAYEQYF
NA | TRBJ2-7 | TRBV19 | TRBD2 | TGTGCCAGTAGTCTAAAGCGGGAGGGCTACGAGCAGTACTTC | CASSLKREGYEQYF
NA | TRBJ2-5 | TRBV15 | TRBD2 | TGTGCCACCAGCTCTGCCTGGACTAGCGGACAAGAGACCCAGTACTTC | CATSSAWTSGQETQYF
NA | TRBJ2-1 | TRBV27 | NA | TGTGCCAGCACCCCACGTGGAGGAATATCCTACAATGAGCAGTTCTTC | CASTPRGGISYNEQFF
NA | TRBJ1-3 | TRBV2 | NA | TGTGCCAGCAGAGACGGAGGGTACACCATATATTTT | CASRDGGYTIYF
NA | TRBJ1-3 | TRBV18 | NA | TGTGCCAGCTCACCACCGCCTTTTACTGGAAACACCATATATTTT | CASSPPPFTGNTIYF
NA | TRBJ2-7 | TRBV5-1 | TRBD1 | TGCGCCAGCAGCCTCGGGACAGGGGGTCTCGAGCAGTACTTC | CASSLGTGGLEQYF
few | TRBJ1-5 | TRBV7-8 | NA | TGTGCCAGCAGGCAGGGCGGGGTAGACGATCAGCCCCAGCATTTT | CASRQGGVDDQPQHF
NA | TRBJ1-1 | TRBV15 | NA | TGTGCCACCAGCAGAGATCGAGGGAGCACTGAAGCTTTCTTT | CATSRDRGSTEAFF
NA | TRBJ2-5 | TRBV5-6 | TRBD2 | TGTGCCAGCAGCTTGCGTCGAGCGGGACTCCAAGAGACCCAGTACTTC | CASSLRRAGLQETQYF
NA | TRBJ2-1 | TRBV7-9 | NA | TGTGCCAGCAGCTTAGCCAACCTCAAAAACAATGAGCAGTTCTTC | CASSLANLKNNEQFF
NA | TRBJ2-1 | TRBV9 | NA | TGTGCCAGCAGCGTACGGTTACGGGGCCATGAGCAGTTCTTC | CASSVRLRGHEQFF
NA | TRBJ1-1 | TRBV30 | NA | TGTGCCTGGACCTTGGGACACCAGAACACTGAAGCTTTCTTT | CAWTLGHQNTEAFF
NA | TRBJ2-1 | TRBV6-6 | NA | TGTGCCAGCAGTGAGAACTACAATGAGCAGTTCTTC | CASSENYNEQFF
NA | TRBJ2-5 | TRBV5-4 | NA | TGTGCCAGCAGCTTGAAGGTGACAGAGGAAGAGACCCAGTACTTC | CASSLKVTEEETQYF
NA | TRBJ2-3 | TRBV30 | TRBD2 | TGTGCCTGGAGTCACCCAGGACTAGCGGGAGTGAAAAGGTTGGAGGATACGCAGTATTTT | CAWSHPGLAGVKRLEDTQYF
NA | TRBJ1-1 | TRBV6-5 | NA | TGTGCCAGCAGTTACCAAAGAGATGTTGGAGCTTTCTTT | CASSYQRDVGAFF
NA | TRBJ2-7 | TRBV6-1 | NA | TGTGCCAGCGCCCTTTCATGGGAGCAGTACTTC | CASALSWEQYF
NA | TRBJ2-2 | TRBV7-3 | TRBD1 | TGTGCCAGCAGCTTAGGGGGACAGGGGAACACCGGGGAGCTGTTTTTT | CASSLGGQGNTGELFF
NA | TRBJ1-2 | TRBV28 | TRBD1 | TGTGCCAGCACTCGACAGGGGACAAACTATGGCTACACCTTC | CASTRQGTNYGYTF
NA | TRBJ2-6 | TRBV7-3 | NA | TGTGCCAGCAGCTTGGGTTCGGGTCCCGGGGCCAACGTCCTGACTTTC | CASSLGSGPGANVLTF
NA | TRBJ1-1 | TRBV28 | NA | TGTGCCAGCAGTTTATGGGCCGGACGAACGAACACTGAAGCTTTCTTT | CASSLWAGRTNTEAFF
NA | TRBJ1-1 | TRBV5-6 | NA | TGTGCCAGCAGCTTGGGCGGTGGCCGGTCCACTGAAGCTTTCTTT | CASSLGGGRSTEAFF
NA | TRBJ2-1 | TRBV7-8 | NA | TGTGCCAGCAGCCAAACGAGGGGAGAGCAGTTCTTC | CASSQTRGEQFF
NA | TRBJ2-7 | TRBV28 | NA | TGTGCCAGCAGTCCTCGACTAAGGGGCTACGAGCAGTACTTC | CASSPRLRGYEQYF
NA | TRBJ1-1 | TRBV18 | NA | TGTGCCAGCTCACCACTAAACAGTCGCTCTGAAGCTTTCTTT | CASSPLNSRSEAFF
NA | TRBJ2-1 | TRBV5-1 | TRBD2 | TGCGCCAGCAGCTTGGAGGTTAGCGGGATAAGTGAGCAGTTCTTC | CASSLEVSGISEQFF
NA | TRBJ2-7 | TRBV5-1 | NA | TGCGCCAGCAGCAACCACTTAAACTCCTACGAGCAGTACTTC | CASSNHLNSYEQYF
NA | TRBJ2-5 | TRBV5-1 | NA | TGCGCCAGCACCCAAGGGGCGGGACAAACGGAGACCCAGTACTTC | CASTQGAGQTETQYF
NA | TRBJ2-7 | TRBV9 | NA | TGTGCCAGCAGCTACGGGGGGCCGGGGGAGCAGTACTTC | CASSYGGPGEQYF
NA | TRBJ1-1 | TRBV28 | TRBD1 | TGTGCCAGCAGTTTATACCCTTGGACAGGGTATTCGGTAAACACTGAAGCTTTCTTT | CASSLYPWTGYSVNTEAFF
once | TRBJ2-1 | TRBV7-3 | NA | TGTGCCAGCAGCGTCGACTGGGGGGCCTACAATGAGCAGTTCTTC | CASSVDWGAYNEQFF
few | TRBJ1-1 | TRBV19 | NA | TGTGCCAGTAGTAGCCCCACCCGGGCCGCTGAAGCTTTCTTT | CASSSPTRAAEAFF
NA | TRBJ2-3 | TRBV23-1 | TRBD2 | TGCGCCAGCAGTCTCCCGACTAGCGGGAGGGGCACAGATACGCAGTATTTT | CASSLPTSGRGTDTQYF
NA | TRBJ2-7 | TRBV4-2 | NA | TGTGCCAGCAGCCAAGATTTCGTTGACGGGAAGGCCTACGAGCAGTACTTC | CASSQDFVDGKAYEQYF
NA | TRBJ2-3 | TRBV2 | TRBD2 | TGTGCCAGCCTAGCGGGAGGGTCAGATACGCAGTATTTT | CASLAGGSDTQYF
NA | TRBJ2-7 | TRBV28 | NA | TGTGCCAGCAGTTGGACCTGGGGATACGAGCAGTACTTC | CASSWTWGYEQYF
NA | TRBJ1-2 | TRBV6-5 | NA | TGTGCCAGCAGGAAACAGGGAGGGTTTGGCTACACCTTC | CASRKQGGFGYTF
NA | TRBJ2-7 | TRBV28 | TRBD2 | TGTGCCAGCACCAAGATAGCGGGAGGGCCGTGGGAGCAGTACTTC | CASTKIAGGPWEQYF
once | TRBJ2-5 | TRBV2 | NA | TGTGCCAGCAGTCAAAAAGAGACCCAGTACTTC | CASSQKETQYF
NA | TRBJ1-2 | TRBV27 | NA | TGTGCCAGCAGCTTCCGATGGACAGCGGTGACCTATGGCTACACCTTC | CASSFRWTAVTYGYTF
NA | TRBJ1-2 | TRBV19 | NA | TGTGCCAGTAGTAAGGCGGCCTATGGCTACACCTTC | CASSKAAYGYTF
NA | TRBJ2-7 | TRBV15 | NA | TGTGCCACCAGCAGAGAAGGTCGCTACGAGCAGTACTTC | CATSREGRYEQYF
NA | TRBJ1-2 | TRBV7-9 | TRBD1 | TGTGCCAGCAGCTTAGATACAGGGGAAGGCTACACCTTC | CASSLDTGEGYTF